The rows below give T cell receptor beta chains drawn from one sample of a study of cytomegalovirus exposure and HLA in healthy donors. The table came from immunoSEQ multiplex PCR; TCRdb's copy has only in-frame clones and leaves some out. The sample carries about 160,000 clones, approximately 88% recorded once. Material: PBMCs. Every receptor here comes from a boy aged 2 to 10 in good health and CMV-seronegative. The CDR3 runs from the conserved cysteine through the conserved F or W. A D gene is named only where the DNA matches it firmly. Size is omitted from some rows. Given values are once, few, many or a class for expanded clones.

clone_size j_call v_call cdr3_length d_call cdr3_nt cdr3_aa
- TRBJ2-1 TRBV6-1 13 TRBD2 TGTGCCAGCAGTGAACGGGGCAGCGGGGGTGAGTTCTTC CASSERGSGGEFF
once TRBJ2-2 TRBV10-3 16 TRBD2 TGTGCCATCAGTTATCCGAGCGGGAGGTCCACCGGGGAGCTGTTTTTT CAISYPSGRSTGELFF
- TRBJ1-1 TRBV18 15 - TGTGCCAGCTCATCTGAGGGAGGGACGTACACTGAAGCTTTCTTT CASSSEGGTYTEAFF
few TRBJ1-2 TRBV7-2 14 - TGTGCCAGCAGCTTAGCTGGGGGGGCGCGAGGCTACACCTTC CASSLAGGARGYTF
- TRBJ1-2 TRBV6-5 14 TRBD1 TGTGCCAGCAGCAACCGGGACAGGGCATCTGGCTACACCTTC CASSNRDRASGYTF
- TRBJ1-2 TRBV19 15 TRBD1 TGTGCCAGTAATAACCCGGGACAGAGTAACTATGGCTACACCTTC CASNNPGQSNYGYTF
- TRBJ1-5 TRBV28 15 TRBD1 TGTGCCAGCAGCCGGACGGGGACAGCTAATCAGCCCCAGCATTTT CASSRTGTANQPQHF
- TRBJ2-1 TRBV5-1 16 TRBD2 TGCGCCAGCAGCTCCCTAGCGGGGTCGGACTACAATGAGCAGTTCTTC CASSSLAGSDYNEQFF
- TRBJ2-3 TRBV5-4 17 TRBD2 TGTGCCAGCAGCTTGGTGGGGACTAGCGGGTCTGAGGATACGCAGTATTTT CASSLVGTSGSEDTQYF
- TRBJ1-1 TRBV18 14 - TGTGCCAGCTCACTCAGGGAAGTGAACACTGAAGCTTTCTTT CASSLREVNTEAFF
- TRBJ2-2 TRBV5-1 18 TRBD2 TGCGCCAGCAGCTTGACTAGCGGGAGGGCAGGCAACACCGGGGAGCTGTTTTTT CASSLTSGRAGNTGELFF
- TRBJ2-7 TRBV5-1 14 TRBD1 TGCGCCAGCAGCTTGGTACCGCCAGGGGGAGAGCAGTACTTC CASSLVPPGGEQYF
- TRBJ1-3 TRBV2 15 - TGTGCCAGCAGTGAAAGGGGAAGATACGGAAACACCATATATTTT CASSERGRYGNTIYF
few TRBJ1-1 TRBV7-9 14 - TGTGCCAGCAGCTTAAGTCAGGGCAACACTGAAGCTTTCTTT CASSLSQGNTEAFF
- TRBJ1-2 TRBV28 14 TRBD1 TGTGCCAGCAGTGTCCGGGACAGGGACTATGGCTACACCTTC CASSVRDRDYGYTF
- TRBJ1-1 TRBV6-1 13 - TGTGCCAGCACCCCGACAGTGAACACTGAAGCTTTCTTT CASTPTVNTEAFF
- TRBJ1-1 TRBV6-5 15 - TGTGCCAGCAGTGCTCCCCGCCACATGAACACTGAAGCTTTCTTT CASSAPRHMNTEAFF
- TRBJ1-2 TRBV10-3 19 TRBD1 TGTGCCATCAGTGAGTCTATCTATGGGAAAGGGGGCCCCAACTATGGCTACACCTTC CAISESIYGKGGPNYGYTF
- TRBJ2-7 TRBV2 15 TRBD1 TGTGCCAGCAGTGACCAGGGGGAGCCTCACTACGAGCAGTACTTC CASSDQGEPHYEQYF
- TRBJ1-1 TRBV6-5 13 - TGTGCCAGCAGTTTAGGGGGTAGCGCTGAAGCTTTCTTT CASSLGGSAEAFF
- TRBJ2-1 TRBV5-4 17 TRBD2 TGTGCCAGCAGCCAAGGGACTAGCGGGGGGTCCTACAATGAGCAGTTCTTC CASSQGTSGGSYNEQFF
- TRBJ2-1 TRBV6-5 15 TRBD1 TGTGCCAGCAGTTCCCCCGGGACAGGGGGACATGAGCAGTTCTTC CASSSPGTGGHEQFF
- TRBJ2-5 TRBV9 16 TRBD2 TGTGCCAGCACTAGACTTAGCGGGGTAACCCAAGAGACCCAGTACTTC CASTRLSGVTQETQYF
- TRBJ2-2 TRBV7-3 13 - TGTGCCAGCAGCTTAGCAGGGTCCGGGGAGCTGTTTTTT CASSLAGSGELFF
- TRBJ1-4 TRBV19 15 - TGTGCCAGTAGTATAGATGGAGCAACTAATGAAAAACTGTTTTTT CASSIDGATNEKLFF
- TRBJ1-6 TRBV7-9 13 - TGTGCCAGCAGCTTACAGGGGCACTCACCCCTCCACTTT CASSLQGHSPLHF
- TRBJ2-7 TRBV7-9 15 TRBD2 TGTGCCAGCAGCCCAACTAGCGGGAGGGCCTACGAGCAGTACTTC CASSPTSGRAYEQYF
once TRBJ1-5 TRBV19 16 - TGTGCCAGTAGTTTAGCCCAGGTTGAGAGTTATCAGCCCCAGCATTTT CASSLAQVESYQPQHF
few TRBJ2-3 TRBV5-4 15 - TGTGCCAGCAGCCTGTCGGGGGTTCGCACAGATACGCAGTATTTT CASSLSGVRTDTQYF
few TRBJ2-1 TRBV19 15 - TGTGCCAGTAGTTTTCCGGGACTTGACTACAATGAGCAGTTCTTC CASSFPGLDYNEQFF
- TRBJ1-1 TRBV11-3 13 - TGTGCCAGCAGCTTAAAGAGGAACACTGAAGCTTTCTTT CASSLKRNTEAFF
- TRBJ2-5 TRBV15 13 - TGTGCCACCAGCAGAGACCTCAGAGAGACCCAGTACTTC CATSRDLRETQYF